The rows below give T cell receptor beta chains drawn from one sample of a study of tumor-infiltrating T cells and Merkel cell polyomavirus. Libraries were prepared by immunoSEQ multiplex PCR; TCRdb keeps only in-frame clonotypes and omits some of them. Among about 25,000 clones, roughly 85% were seen once, and the ten largest hold around 2.8%. The sample was lymph node tissue. The receptors originated from a man aged 50 to 59 with Merkel cell carcinoma. Both conserved end residues are part of each CDR3.

V: TRBV28
CDR3: CASRSGVVLEAFF

V: TRBV7-9
CDR3: CASSKTSGGYEQYF

V: TRBV7-2
CDR3: CASTWTGGGQETQYF

V: TRBV6-6
CDR3: CASSLIAGVSEQYF

V: TRBV15
CDR3: CATSPGTGGSGNTEAFF

V: TRBV11-2
CDR3: CASSFVGSDGGQYF

V: TRBV5-6
CDR3: CASSWGLDTEAFF

V: TRBV7-3
CDR3: CASSPLTGKNYNSPLHF

V: TRBV7-8
CDR3: CASSLGHRGLRETQYF

V: TRBV28
CDR3: CASSNRGTAEAFF

V: TRBV6-6
CDR3: CASNPRGQESSYEQYF

V: TRBV28
CDR3: CASTYDVSGEKLFF

V: TRBV28
CDR3: CASSLIRDTAKRDTF

V: TRBV27
CDR3: CASSLTGDTGELFF

V: TRBV27
CDR3: CASSLGQNYEQYF

V: TRBV10-2
CDR3: CATASGFSYNSPLHF

V: TRBV10-2
CDR3: CASSEQGNEQFF

V: TRBV11-3
CDR3: CASSFDREETQYF

V: TRBV6-5
CDR3: CASSYSGSLGTEAFF

V: TRBV13
CDR3: CASSLGQGRREQYF

V: TRBV19
CDR3: CASSLGLANEQFF

V: TRBV7-2
CDR3: CASSLGASGGLDNEQYF

V: TRBV7-6
CDR3: CASSPTSGGNEQYF

V: TRBV7-9
CDR3: CASSLASGSGANVLTF

V: TRBV7-3
CDR3: CASSLAPRNTEAFF

V: TRBV7-3
CDR3: CASSLTPDQQGYTF